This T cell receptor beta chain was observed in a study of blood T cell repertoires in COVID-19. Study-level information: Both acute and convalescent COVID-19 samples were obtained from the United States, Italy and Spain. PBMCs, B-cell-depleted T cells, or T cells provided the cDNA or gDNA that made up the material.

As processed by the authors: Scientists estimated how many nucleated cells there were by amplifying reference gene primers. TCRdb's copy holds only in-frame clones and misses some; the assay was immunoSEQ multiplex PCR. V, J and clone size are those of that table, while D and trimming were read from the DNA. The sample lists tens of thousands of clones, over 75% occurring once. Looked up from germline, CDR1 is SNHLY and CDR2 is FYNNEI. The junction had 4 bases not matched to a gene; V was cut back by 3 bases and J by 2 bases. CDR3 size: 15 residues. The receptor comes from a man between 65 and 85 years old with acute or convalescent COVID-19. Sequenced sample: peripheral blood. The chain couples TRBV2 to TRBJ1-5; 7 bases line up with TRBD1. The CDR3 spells CASSEGQLGNQPQHF. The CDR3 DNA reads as TGTGCCAGCAGTGAGGGACAGTTGGGCAATCAGCCCCAGCATTTT.